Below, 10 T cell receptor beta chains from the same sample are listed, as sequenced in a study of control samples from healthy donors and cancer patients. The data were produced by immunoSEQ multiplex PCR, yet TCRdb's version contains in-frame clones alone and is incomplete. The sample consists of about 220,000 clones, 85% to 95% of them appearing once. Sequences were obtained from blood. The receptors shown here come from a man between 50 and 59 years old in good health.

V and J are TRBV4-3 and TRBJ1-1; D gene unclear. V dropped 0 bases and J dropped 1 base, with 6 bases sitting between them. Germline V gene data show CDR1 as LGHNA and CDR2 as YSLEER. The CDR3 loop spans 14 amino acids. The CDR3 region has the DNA TGCGCCAGCAGCCAAGATTTTGGGAACACTGAAGCTTTCTTT. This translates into CASSQDFGNTEAFF.

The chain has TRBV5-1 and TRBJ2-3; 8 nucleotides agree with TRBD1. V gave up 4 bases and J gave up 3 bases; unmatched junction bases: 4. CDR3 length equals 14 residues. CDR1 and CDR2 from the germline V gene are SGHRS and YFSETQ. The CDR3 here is CASSPGTGTDTQYF. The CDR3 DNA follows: TGCGCCAGCAGCCCCGGGACAGGAACAGATACGCAGTATTTT. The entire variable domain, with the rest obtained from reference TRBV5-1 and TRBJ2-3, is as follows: KAGVTQTPRYLIKTRGQQVTLSCSPISGHRSVSWYQQTPGQGLQFLFEYFSETQRNKGNFPGRFSGRQFSNSRSEMNVSTLELGDSALYLCASSPGTGTDTQYFGPGTRLTVL.

CDR3 amino acids: CATFLGTQSGNTIYF. CDR3 DNA: TGTGCCACCTTCCTGGGTACGCAGTCTGGAAACACCATATATTTT. The chain links TRBV15 to TRBJ1-3; the D is unclear. The CDR3 loop spans 15 amino acids. Trimming cost V 8 bases and J 1 base, with 15 bases left between them. Germline CDR1 is LNHNV and CDR2 is YYDKDF (reference sequence).

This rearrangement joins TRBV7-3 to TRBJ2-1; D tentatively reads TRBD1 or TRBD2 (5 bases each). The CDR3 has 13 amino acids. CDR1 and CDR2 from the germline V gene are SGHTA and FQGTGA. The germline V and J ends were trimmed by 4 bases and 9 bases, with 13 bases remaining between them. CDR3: CASSSSGQGEQFF. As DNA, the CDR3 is TGTGCCAGCAGCTCCTCGGGGCAAGGTGAGCAGTTCTTC.

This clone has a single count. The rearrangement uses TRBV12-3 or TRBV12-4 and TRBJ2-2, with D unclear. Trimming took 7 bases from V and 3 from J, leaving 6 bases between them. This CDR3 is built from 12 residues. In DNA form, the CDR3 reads TGTGCCAGCAAAGGCCACACCGGGGAGCTGTTTTTT. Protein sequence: CASKGHTGELFF.

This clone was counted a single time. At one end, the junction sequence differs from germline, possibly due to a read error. CDR3: CASSQRDLNAEAFF. The CDR3 DNA follows: TGTGCCAGCAGCCAACGGGATCTGAACGCTGAAGCTTTCTTT. The chain employs TRBV3-1 (or the pseudogene TRBV3-2) and TRBJ1-1; D not resolved. This CDR3 is built from 14 residues. Germline CDR1 is LGHDT and CDR2 is YNNKEL (reference sequence).

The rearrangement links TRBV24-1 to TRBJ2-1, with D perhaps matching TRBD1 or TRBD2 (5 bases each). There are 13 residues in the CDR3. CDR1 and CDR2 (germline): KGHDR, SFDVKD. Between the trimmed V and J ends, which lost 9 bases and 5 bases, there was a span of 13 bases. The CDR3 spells CATGGLGDNEQFF. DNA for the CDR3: TGTGCCACCGGGGGTCTTGGGGACAATGAGCAGTTCTTC.

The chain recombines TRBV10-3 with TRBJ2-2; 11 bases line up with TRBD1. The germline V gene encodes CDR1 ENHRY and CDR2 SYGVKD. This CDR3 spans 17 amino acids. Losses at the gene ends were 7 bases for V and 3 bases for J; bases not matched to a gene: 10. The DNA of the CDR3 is TGTGCCATCAAAGGACAGGGGGCTAACCGGTACACCGGGGAGCTGTTTTTT. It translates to CAIKGQGANRYTGELFF.

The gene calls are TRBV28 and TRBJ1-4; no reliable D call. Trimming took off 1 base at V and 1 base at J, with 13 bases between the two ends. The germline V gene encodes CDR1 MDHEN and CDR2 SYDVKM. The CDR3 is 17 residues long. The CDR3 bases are TGTGCCAGCAGTTTATCCACGATCTCGGAAACTAATGAAAAACTGTTTTTT. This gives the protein CASSLSTISETNEKLFF.

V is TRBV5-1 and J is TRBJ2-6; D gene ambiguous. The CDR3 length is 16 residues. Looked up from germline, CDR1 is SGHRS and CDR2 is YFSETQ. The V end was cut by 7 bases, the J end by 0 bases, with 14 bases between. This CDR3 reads CASVIGTGSGANVLTF. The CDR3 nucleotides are TGCGCCAGCGTCATCGGAACCGGCTCTGGGGCCAACGTCCTGACTTTC. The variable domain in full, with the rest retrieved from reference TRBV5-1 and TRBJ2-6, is KAGVTQTPRYLIKTRGQQVTLSCSPISGHRSVSWYQQTPGQGLQFLFEYFSETQRNKGNFPGRFSGRQFSNSRSEMNVSTLELGDSALYLCASVIGTGSGANVLTFGAGSRLTVL.